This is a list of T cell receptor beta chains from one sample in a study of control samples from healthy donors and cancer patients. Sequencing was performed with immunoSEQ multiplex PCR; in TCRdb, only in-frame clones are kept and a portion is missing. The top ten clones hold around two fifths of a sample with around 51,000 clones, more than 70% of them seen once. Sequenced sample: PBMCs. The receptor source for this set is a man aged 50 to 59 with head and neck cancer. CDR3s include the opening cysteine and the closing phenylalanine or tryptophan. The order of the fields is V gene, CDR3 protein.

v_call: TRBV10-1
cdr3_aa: CATGLAGVDTQYF

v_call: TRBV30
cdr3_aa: CAWSADSNQPQHF

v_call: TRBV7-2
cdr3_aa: CASSLEAGVSYEQYF

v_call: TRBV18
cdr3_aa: CASSQGEETQYF

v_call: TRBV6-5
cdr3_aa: CASSNRDRRSPLHF

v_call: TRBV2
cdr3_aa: CASSERDPYNSPLHF

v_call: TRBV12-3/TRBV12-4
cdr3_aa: CASSRDTDTQYF

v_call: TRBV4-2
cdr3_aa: CASSQVRGGQETQYF

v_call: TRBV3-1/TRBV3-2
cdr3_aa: CASSQDRAGVVYEQYF

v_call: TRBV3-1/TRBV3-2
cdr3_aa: CASSLQGATNEKLFF

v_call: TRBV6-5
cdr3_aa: CASSQRGDTGELFF

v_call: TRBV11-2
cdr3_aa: CASSLWWTSGGADTGELFF

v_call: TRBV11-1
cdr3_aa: CASSPIGDSSTDTQYF

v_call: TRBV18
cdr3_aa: CASSPGQPDTQYF

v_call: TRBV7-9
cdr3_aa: CASSLDLRAGPPYEQYF

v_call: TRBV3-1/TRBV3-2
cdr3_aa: CASTPSRGGAQETQYF

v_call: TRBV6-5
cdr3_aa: CASRTGLEAYEQYF

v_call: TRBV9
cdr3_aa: CASSVAPGEHYGYTF

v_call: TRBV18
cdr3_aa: CASSPQGGYEQYF

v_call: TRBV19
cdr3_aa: CASSVQGNNYGYTF

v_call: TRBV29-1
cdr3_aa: CSVGIGTGNTEAFF

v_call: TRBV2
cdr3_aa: CASREMEGSNQPQHF

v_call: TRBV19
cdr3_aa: CASSIDARGWGRDNEQFF

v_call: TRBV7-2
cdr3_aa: CASSLETSNYGYTF

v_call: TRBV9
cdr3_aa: CASSVARDGQPQHF

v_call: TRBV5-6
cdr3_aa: CASSFRGPGQPQHF

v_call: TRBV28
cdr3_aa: CASRDGTAALYGYTF

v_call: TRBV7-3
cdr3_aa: CASSLSPGTYEQYF

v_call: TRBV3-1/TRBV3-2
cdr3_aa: CASSPGQGSWEQYF

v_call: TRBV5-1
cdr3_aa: CASSLAPQETQYF

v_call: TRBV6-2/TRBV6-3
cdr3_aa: CASSLNTGGEQFF

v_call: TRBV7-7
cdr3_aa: CASSRAGGQETQYF

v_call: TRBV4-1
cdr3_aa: CASSQGTGMGNIQYF

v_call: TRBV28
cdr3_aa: CASIGTSFTGELFF

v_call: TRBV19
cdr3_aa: CASREQGAGYEQYF

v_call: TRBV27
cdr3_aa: CASSTRLAEYYNEQFF

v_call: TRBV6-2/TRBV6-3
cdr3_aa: CASSKDGDNEQFF

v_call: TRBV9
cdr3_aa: CASSVAPTGGREGYTF

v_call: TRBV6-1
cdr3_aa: CASSEGANKETQYF

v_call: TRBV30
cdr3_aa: CAWGRASGYNEQFF

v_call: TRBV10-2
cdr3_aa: CASSVQGGQPQHF

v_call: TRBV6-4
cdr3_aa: CASSDQWGGYTF

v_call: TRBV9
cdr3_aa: CASSVKLGTSDTDTQYF

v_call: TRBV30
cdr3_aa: CAWIAGFPTEAFF